The rows below give T cell receptor beta chains drawn from one sample of a study of shared clonotypes between healthy human individuals. Some clones are missing from TCRdb's copy, which holds only in-frame ones; the method was immunoSEQ multiplex PCR. The data show 2 million to 2.5 million clones, 90% to 97% seen once. Specimen: naive CD4+ T cells sorted from blood. The receptor set was obtained from a man younger than 30 in good health. Each CDR3 is given with its conserved first and last residue. A D gene is named only where the DNA matches it firmly.

>TRBJ1-2|TRBV5-5|.
CASSLGSVNYGYTF
TGTGCCAGCAGCTTGGGTTCAGTGAACTATGGCTACACCTTC
>TRBJ2-1|TRBV12-5|TRBD2
CASGLVRGEREGYNEQFF
TGTGCTAGTGGTTTGGTACGAGGTGAGCGGGAGGGATACAATGAGCAGTTCTTC
>TRBJ2-5|TRBV5-1|TRBD2
CASSLGGLAGSGTQYF
TGCGCCAGCAGCCTGGGTGGCCTAGCGGGGTCGGGGACCCAGTACTTC
>TRBJ1-3|TRBV27|TRBD1
CASSPTGYSGNTIYF
TGTGCCAGCAGCCCGACAGGGTACTCTGGAAACACCATATATTTT
>TRBJ2-5|TRBV7-9|.
CASSLSLNLETQYF
TGTGCCAGCAGCTTATCCTTGAATTTGGAGACCCAGTACTTC
>TRBJ2-3|TRBV6-1|.
CASSESGYGSTDTQYF
TGTGCCAGCAGTGAATCTGGCTACGGCTCCACAGATACGCAGTATTTT
>TRBJ1-1|TRBV5-6|.
CATARGVNTEAFF
TGTGCCACGGCAAGAGGGGTGAACACTGAAGCTTTCTTT
>TRBJ2-7|TRBV5-1|TRBD1
CASSTGQASYEQYF
TGCGCCAGCAGCACGGGACAGGCCTCCTACGAGCAGTACTTC
>TRBJ1-1|TRBV5-4|TRBD1
CASSSIGQGNTEAFF
TGTGCCAGCAGCTCAATCGGACAGGGGAACACTGAAGCTTTCTTT
>TRBJ1-1|TRBV28|.
CASSLSLRGSGEAFF
TGTGCCAGCAGTTTATCTTTGAGGGGCTCGGGGGAAGCTTTCTTT
>TRBJ2-3|TRBV7-9|TRBD2
CASSFLGLAGATDTQYF
TGTGCCAGCAGCTTCCTTGGGCTAGCGGGAGCTACAGATACGCAGTATTTT
>TRBJ2-7|TRBV14|.
CASSQVSTGEQYF
TGTGCCAGCAGCCAAGTCAGTACGGGCGAGCAGTACTTC